A selection of T cell receptor beta chains follows, all from one sample in a study of T cell responses to AZD1222 COVID-19 vaccine. Produced via immunoSEQ multiplex PCR; TCRdb's table is partial and in-frame only. Among tens of thousands of clones listed, over 60% were seen once. The source was peripheral blood, collected on day 0 of AZD1222 vaccination. All receptors come from an adult in good health. Both conserved end residues are part of each CDR3. The D gene is left open where the match is weak. The size of a clone is reported for some rows only, either as once, few or many, or as a class for expanded clones.

CDR3 DNA: TGCGCCAGCAGCCCCTGGCAGGGGAGGGGTAATTCACCCCTCCACTTT; CDR3 protein: CASSPWQGRGNSPLHF; D gene: NA; J gene: TRBJ1-6; clone size: NA; CDR3 length: 16; V gene: TRBV5-1
CDR3 DNA: TGTGCCTGGAGTGTATTATCTGGGGGCAAAAACATTCAGTACTTC; CDR3 protein: CAWSVLSGGKNIQYF; D gene: NA; J gene: TRBJ2-4; clone size: NA; CDR3 length: 15; V gene: TRBV30
CDR3 DNA: TGCGCCAGCAGCGAAAGCAACAGGGACCCCAATGAAAAACTGTTTTTT; CDR3 protein: CASSESNRDPNEKLFF; D gene: NA; J gene: TRBJ1-4; clone size: NA; CDR3 length: 16; V gene: TRBV5-1
CDR3 DNA: TGTGCCAGCAGTCCACCAGGGGGCGCGTATTCACCCCTCCACTTT; CDR3 protein: CASSPPGGAYSPLHF; D gene: TRBD1; J gene: TRBJ1-6; clone size: NA; CDR3 length: 15; V gene: TRBV28
CDR3 DNA: TGTGCCAGCAGTGAATGGCGGGGCACAGATACGCAGTATTTT; CDR3 protein: CASSEWRGTDTQYF; D gene: NA; J gene: TRBJ2-3; clone size: NA; CDR3 length: 14; V gene: TRBV6-1
CDR3 DNA: TGTGCCAGCACTAGGACAGGGTTGGGTAATCAGCCCCAGCATTTT; CDR3 protein: CASTRTGLGNQPQHF; D gene: TRBD1; J gene: TRBJ1-5; clone size: NA; CDR3 length: 15; V gene: TRBV2
CDR3 DNA: TGTGCCAGCAGTGAATCGGGAGGCGGCTACACCTTC; CDR3 protein: CASSESGGGYTF; D gene: NA; J gene: TRBJ1-2; clone size: once; CDR3 length: 12; V gene: TRBV6-1
CDR3 DNA: TGTGCCAGCAGGGGAAACACCATATATTTT; CDR3 protein: CASRGNTIYF; D gene: NA; J gene: TRBJ1-3; clone size: once; CDR3 length: 10; V gene: TRBV28
CDR3 DNA: TGTGCCAGCAGCGCCGGGGGGGAAAAACTGTTTTTT; CDR3 protein: CASSAGGEKLFF; D gene: NA; J gene: TRBJ1-4; clone size: NA; CDR3 length: 12; V gene: TRBV9
CDR3 DNA: TGCGCCAGCAGCTTGGCCGGGACAGGGGGAGGTTCTAATGAAAAACTGTTTTTT; CDR3 protein: CASSLAGTGGGSNEKLFF; D gene: TRBD1; J gene: TRBJ1-4; clone size: NA; CDR3 length: 18; V gene: TRBV5-1
CDR3 DNA: TGTGCCAGCCATTCGCAGGGAACGAATCAGCCCCAGCATTTT; CDR3 protein: CASHSQGTNQPQHF; D gene: NA; J gene: TRBJ1-5; clone size: once; CDR3 length: 14; V gene: TRBV2
CDR3 DNA: TGTGCCAGCACCTCGGACTATGGCTACACCTTC; CDR3 protein: CASTSDYGYTF; D gene: NA; J gene: TRBJ1-2; clone size: NA; CDR3 length: 11; V gene: TRBV28
CDR3 DNA: TGTGCCAGCAGCCAAGAGGACAGGAAGACTGAAGCTTTCTTT; CDR3 protein: CASSQEDRKTEAFF; D gene: TRBD1; J gene: TRBJ1-1; clone size: NA; CDR3 length: 14; V gene: TRBV3-1/TRBV3-2
CDR3 DNA: TGTGCCATCAGTGAGCGGGGCGGGACAGGGGCTGACGAGCAGTACTTC; CDR3 protein: CAISERGGTGADEQYF; D gene: TRBD1; J gene: TRBJ2-7; clone size: NA; CDR3 length: 16; V gene: TRBV10-3
CDR3 DNA: TGTGCCAGCTCACCCGGACAGGGGGTGAACACTGAAGCTTTCTTT; CDR3 protein: CASSPGQGVNTEAFF; D gene: TRBD1; J gene: TRBJ1-1; clone size: NA; CDR3 length: 15; V gene: TRBV18
CDR3 DNA: TGCGCCAGCAGCCAAGATCCGGGACTAGCGGGGGGCGGCACAGATACGCAGTATTTT; CDR3 protein: CASSQDPGLAGGGTDTQYF; D gene: TRBD2; J gene: TRBJ2-3; clone size: NA; CDR3 length: 19; V gene: TRBV4-1
CDR3 DNA: TGTGCCAGTAGTATAGATGGGACAGGGTCCGCGCAGTACTTC; CDR3 protein: CASSIDGTGSAQYF; D gene: TRBD1; J gene: TRBJ2-7; clone size: NA; CDR3 length: 14; V gene: TRBV19
CDR3 DNA: TGTGCCAGCAGCTCGGACAGTAATTCACCCCTCCACTTT; CDR3 protein: CASSSDSNSPLHF; D gene: NA; J gene: TRBJ1-6; clone size: NA; CDR3 length: 13; V gene: TRBV7-2
CDR3 DNA: TGTGCCAGCAGCTGGCCCCTTGGAGCGGGGGGGCTTGAGCAGTTCTTC; CDR3 protein: CASSWPLGAGGLEQFF; D gene: TRBD2; J gene: TRBJ2-1; clone size: NA; CDR3 length: 16; V gene: TRBV7-9
CDR3 DNA: TGTGCCAGCAGTCTAATGTGGAACTATGGCTACACCTTC; CDR3 protein: CASSLMWNYGYTF; D gene: NA; J gene: TRBJ1-2; clone size: few; CDR3 length: 13; V gene: TRBV25-1
CDR3 DNA: TGCGCCAGCAGTGAGGAAGGAAACACCATATATTTT; CDR3 protein: CASSEEGNTIYF; D gene: NA; J gene: TRBJ1-3; clone size: NA; CDR3 length: 12; V gene: TRBV10-2
CDR3 DNA: TGCAGTGCTAGCCCGCAAGAAGGGCAGTACTTC; CDR3 protein: CSASPQEGQYF; D gene: NA; J gene: TRBJ2-7; clone size: NA; CDR3 length: 11; V gene: TRBV20-1
CDR3 DNA: TGTGCCAGCAGCTTACCGGGGGGGAATGAGCAGTTCTTC; CDR3 protein: CASSLPGGNEQFF; D gene: TRBD2; J gene: TRBJ2-1; clone size: few; CDR3 length: 13; V gene: TRBV5-5